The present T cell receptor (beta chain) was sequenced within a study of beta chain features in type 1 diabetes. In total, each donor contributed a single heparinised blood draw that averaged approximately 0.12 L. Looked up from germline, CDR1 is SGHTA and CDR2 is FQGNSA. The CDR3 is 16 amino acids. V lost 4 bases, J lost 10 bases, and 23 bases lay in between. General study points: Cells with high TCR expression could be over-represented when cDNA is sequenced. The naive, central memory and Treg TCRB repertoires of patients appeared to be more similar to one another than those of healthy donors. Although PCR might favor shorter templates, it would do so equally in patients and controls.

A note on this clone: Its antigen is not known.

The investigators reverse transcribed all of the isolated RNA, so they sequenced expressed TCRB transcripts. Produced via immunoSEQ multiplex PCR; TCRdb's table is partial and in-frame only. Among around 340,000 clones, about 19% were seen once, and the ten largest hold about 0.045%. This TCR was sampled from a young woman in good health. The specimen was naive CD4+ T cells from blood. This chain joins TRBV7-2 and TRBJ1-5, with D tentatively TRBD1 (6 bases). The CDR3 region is CASSWADSWTGSPQHF. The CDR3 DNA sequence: TGTGCCAGCAGCTGGGCGGACAGCTGGACGGGAAGCCCCCAGCATTTT. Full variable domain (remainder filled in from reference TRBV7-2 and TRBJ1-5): GAGVSQSPSNKVTEKGKDVELRCDPISGHTALYWYRQSLGQGLEFLIYFQGNSAPDKSGLPSDRFSAERTGGSVSTLTIQRTQQEDSAVYLCASSWADSWTGSPQHFGDGTRLSIL.